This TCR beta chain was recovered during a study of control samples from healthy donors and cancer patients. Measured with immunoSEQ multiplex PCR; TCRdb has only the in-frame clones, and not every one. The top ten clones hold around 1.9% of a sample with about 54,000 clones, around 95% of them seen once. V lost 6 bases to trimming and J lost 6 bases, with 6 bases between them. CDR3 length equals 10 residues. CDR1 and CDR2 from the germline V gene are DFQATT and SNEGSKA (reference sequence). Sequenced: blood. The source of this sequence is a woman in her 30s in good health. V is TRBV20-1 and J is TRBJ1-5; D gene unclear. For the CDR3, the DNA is TGCAGTGCCGGGGTTCAGCCCCAGCATTTT. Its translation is CSAGVQPQHF.